This T cell receptor (beta chain) emerged from a study of early T cells in non-severe SARS-CoV-2 infection. The CDR3 runs to 16 residues. With V trimmed by 0 bases and J by 5 bases, 10 bases remained unmatched. Germline CDR1 is DFQATT and CDR2 is SNEGSKA (reference sequence). TCRdb processed the 5' RACE reads anew with MiXCR; each CDR3 protein has one entry. Of 75,000 to 100,000 distinct CDR3 sequences in the sample, around 17% are singletons; the top ten hold roughly 1.2%. This receptor was identified in an adult who was a healthcare worker with PCR-confirmed SARS-CoV-2 infection or an uninfected control (not recorded which). The source material was whole blood. The rearrangement uses TRBV20-1 and TRBJ2-7; 10 bases map to TRBD2. CDR3 in amino acids: CSARDPSGGAVDEQYF. CDR3 DNA: TGCAGTGCTAGAGATCCCAGCGGGGGGGCCGTCGACGAGCAGTACTTC.